This entry features one TCR beta chain sequence. This CDR3 is 13 amino acids long. CDR1 and CDR2 (germline): SNHLY, FYNNEI. Trimming left V 4 bases short and J 1 base short, with 8 bases between. Enrolled through a virtual design, the participants were between about 18 and 100 years of age and came from about two dozen US areas. Cohorts were assigned according to the clinical history that participants reported. Donors in Cohort 3 counted as recovered after two negative PCRs, clearance, or symptom resolution. The record originates from a study of blood T cell repertoires in COVID-19. Study-wide context: Acute and convalescent COVID-19 samples came from the United States, Italy and Spain.

The table came from immunoSEQ multiplex PCR; TCRdb's copy has only in-frame clones and leaves some out. This table has about 180,000 clones, around 88% appearing once. This receptor was identified in a young woman who had recovered from COVID-19. The sequencing input was PBMCs or T cells enriched from blood (not recorded which). This chain connects TRBV2 to TRBJ2-7; D gene uncertain. CDR3 protein: CASSVQISYEQYF. CDR3 DNA sequence: TGTGCCAGCAGTGTTCAGATTTCCTACGAGCAGTACTTC.